This TCR beta chain was sequenced in a study of spatial heterogeneity in lung cancer. Study results and limitations: Tumor TCRs that were ubiquitous and expanded showed up in blood more at resection than follow-up.

Time point here: sample taken at primary tumor resection. Tumor, nontumor lung or frozen PBMC supplied whole RNA that was sequenced unsorted. This clonotype is deemed medium-sized. Antigen unknown. Individual TCR cDNA molecules each bore their own unique molecular identifier. Each CDR3 protein gets one entry after TCRdb re-called the 5' RACE reads with MiXCR. The sample carries about 2,000 distinct CDR3 sequences, roughly a sixth recorded once. This CDR3 comprises 14 residues. The germline V gene encodes CDR1 KGHSH and CDR2 LQKENI. The V end lost 4 bases, the J end lost 1 base, and 7 bases lay between the germline ends.

The chain links TRBV18 to TRBJ2-2, with a possible D match to TRBD1 (6 bases). Sequences were derived from PBMCs, sampled at surgery. The sequence derives from a male donor with early-stage non-small cell lung cancer. For the CDR3, the DNA is TGTGCCAGCTCACAGGGACAGAACACCGGGGAGCTGTTTTTT. Its translation: CASSQGQNTGELFF.